The 9 T cell receptor beta chains listed next were all sequenced from one sample in a study of blood T cell repertoires in COVID-19 (dated by TCRdb to 2018 to 2021). Libraries were prepared through the immunoSEQ multiplex PCR assay. Not all clones reach the TCRdb copy of this immuneACCESS table, which keeps in-frame sequences only. Checked studies attribute under half of the gap to unresolved V genes and leave the rest unexplained. The sample table lists approximately 120,000 clones, about 70% of them with a count of one. The ten top clones hold 6% of the sample. Material for sequencing was peripheral blood. Every receptor here comes from a man older than 75 with COVID-19, enrolled during active disease.

This chain uses TRBV27 with TRBJ2-3, with D uncertain. Trimming shortened V by 3 bases and J by 5 bases, and 9 bases separated the two germline ends. The germline V gene has CDR1 MNHEY and CDR2 SMNVEV (reference sequence). The CDR3 runs 13 residues. This CDR3 is CASSLGRKDTQYF. The CDR3, as DNA: TGTGCCAGCAGTTTGGGCAGAAAAGATACGCAGTATTTT.

This clone was observed a few times. The V call is TRBV6-5, the J call TRBJ1-2; D is ambiguous. Germline CDR1 is MNHEY and CDR2 is SVGAGI. Trimming took 4 bases from V and 2 from J, leaving 11 bases between them. The CDR3 totals 14 residues. The CDR3 here is CASSSPTRNYGYTF. Written as DNA, the CDR3 is TGTGCCAGCAGTTCCCCGACTAGAAACTATGGCTACACCTTC.

The chain carries TRBV5-5 and TRBJ1-5; the match to TRBD1 covers 10 bases. The V and J ends lost 0 bases and 5 bases, in that order; junction bases with no gene match: 5. This CDR3 spans 16 amino acids. Germline V gene sequence: CDR1 SGHKS, CDR2 YYEKEE (reference sequence). This CDR3 is CASSLVRGTGDQPQHF. CDR3 coding DNA: TGTGCCAGCAGCTTGGTAAGGGGGACAGGGGATCAGCCCCAGCATTTT.

The chain uses TRBV5-8 and TRBJ2-5, with unresolved D. The V gene lost 0 bases and the J gene lost 3 bases, with 3 bases spanning the gap. The CDR3 is made up of 12 amino acids. Germline V gene lookup returns CDR1 SGHTS and CDR2 YDEGEE. CDR3: CASSLGEETQYF. The CDR3 nucleotides are TGTGCCAGCAGCTTGGGCGAAGAGACCCAGTACTTC.

This rearrangement joins TRBV7-9 to TRBJ2-1; D is undetermined. CDR1 is SEHNR, CDR2 FQNEAQ, per germline (reference sequence). Trimming took off 3 bases at V and 4 bases at J, with 10 bases between the two ends. The CDR3 loop spans 14 amino acids. The CDR3 reads CASSFSSRYNEQFF. DNA for the CDR3: TGTGCCAGCAGCTTTAGTAGCCGTTACAATGAGCAGTTCTTC.

The rearrangement joins TRBV6-5 to TRBJ1-2; TRBD1 matches at 7 bases. The CDR3 contains 13 residues. V shed 8 bases and J 7 bases; nucleotides not matched to a gene: 10. Germline loops: CDR1 MNHEY, CDR2 SVGAGI. The CDR3, as DNA: TGTGCCAGCGGGGATAGGGGGCTGCTTGGCTACACCTTC. Its translation: CASGDRGLLGYTF.

The chain carries TRBV4-1 and TRBJ1-2; no clear D gene. This CDR3 comprises 15 residues. The germline CDR1 and CDR2 sequences are MGHRA and YSYEKL. V gave up 1 base and J gave up 7 bases, with 16 bases separating them. Here the CDR3 reads CASSQVAKRGSGYTF. In DNA, the CDR3 is TGCGCCAGCAGCCAAGTCGCCAAACGAGGGAGTGGCTACACCTTC.

The chain employs TRBV3-1 (or the pseudogene TRBV3-2) and TRBJ1-1, with D uncertain. CDR1 and CDR2 (germline): LGHDT, YNNKEL (reference sequence). Trimming left V 5 bases short and J 5 bases short, with 12 bases between. There are 13 residues in the CDR3. The CDR3 bases are TGTGCCAGCAGCGACCGAGGGAGGACTGAAGCTTTCTTT. Its protein is CASSDRGRTEAFF.

The chain combines TRBV9 with TRBJ2-2; TRBD1 aligns across 8 bases. CDR1 is SGDLS, CDR2 YYNGEE, per germline. The CDR3 is 15 residues long. With V trimmed by 1 base and J by 4 bases, 3 bases remained unmatched. This CDR3 reads CASSVRTGPTGELFF. For the CDR3, the DNA is TGTGCCAGCAGCGTACGGACAGGGCCCACCGGGGAGCTGTTTTTT.